This T cell receptor (beta chain) was profiled in a study of blood T cell repertoires in COVID-19. Across the study: Collection of acute and convalescent COVID-19 samples took place in the United States, Italy and Spain. PBMCs, B-cell-depleted T cells, or T cells provided the cDNA or gDNA that made up the material.

The assay was immunoSEQ multiplex PCR, and TCRdb's table has in-frame clones only and misses some. Of around 310,000 clones in the sample, approximately 87% were seen once. Trimming at V came to 2 bases and at J to 6 bases, leaving 4 bases not matched to a gene. CDR1 and CDR2 from the germline V gene are MGHDK and SYGVNS. The CDR3 has 15 residues. This clonotype was obtained from a woman aged 50 to 60 with active or convalescent COVID-19. Sequencing used peripheral blood. The rearrangement joins TRBV25-1 to TRBJ1-4; TRBD1 aligns across 9 bases. CDR3 sequence (DNA): TGTGCCAGCAGTGAAGGGACAGGGCCTCATGAAAAACTGTTTTTT. This sequence encodes CASSEGTGPHEKLFF. Complete variable domain (other parts from reference TRBV25-1 and TRBJ1-4): EADIYQTPRYLVIGTGKKITLECSQTMGHDKMYWYQQDPGMELHLIHYSYGVNSTEKGDLSSESTVSRIRTEHFPLTLESARPSHTSQYLCASSEGTGPHEKLFFGSGTQLSVL.